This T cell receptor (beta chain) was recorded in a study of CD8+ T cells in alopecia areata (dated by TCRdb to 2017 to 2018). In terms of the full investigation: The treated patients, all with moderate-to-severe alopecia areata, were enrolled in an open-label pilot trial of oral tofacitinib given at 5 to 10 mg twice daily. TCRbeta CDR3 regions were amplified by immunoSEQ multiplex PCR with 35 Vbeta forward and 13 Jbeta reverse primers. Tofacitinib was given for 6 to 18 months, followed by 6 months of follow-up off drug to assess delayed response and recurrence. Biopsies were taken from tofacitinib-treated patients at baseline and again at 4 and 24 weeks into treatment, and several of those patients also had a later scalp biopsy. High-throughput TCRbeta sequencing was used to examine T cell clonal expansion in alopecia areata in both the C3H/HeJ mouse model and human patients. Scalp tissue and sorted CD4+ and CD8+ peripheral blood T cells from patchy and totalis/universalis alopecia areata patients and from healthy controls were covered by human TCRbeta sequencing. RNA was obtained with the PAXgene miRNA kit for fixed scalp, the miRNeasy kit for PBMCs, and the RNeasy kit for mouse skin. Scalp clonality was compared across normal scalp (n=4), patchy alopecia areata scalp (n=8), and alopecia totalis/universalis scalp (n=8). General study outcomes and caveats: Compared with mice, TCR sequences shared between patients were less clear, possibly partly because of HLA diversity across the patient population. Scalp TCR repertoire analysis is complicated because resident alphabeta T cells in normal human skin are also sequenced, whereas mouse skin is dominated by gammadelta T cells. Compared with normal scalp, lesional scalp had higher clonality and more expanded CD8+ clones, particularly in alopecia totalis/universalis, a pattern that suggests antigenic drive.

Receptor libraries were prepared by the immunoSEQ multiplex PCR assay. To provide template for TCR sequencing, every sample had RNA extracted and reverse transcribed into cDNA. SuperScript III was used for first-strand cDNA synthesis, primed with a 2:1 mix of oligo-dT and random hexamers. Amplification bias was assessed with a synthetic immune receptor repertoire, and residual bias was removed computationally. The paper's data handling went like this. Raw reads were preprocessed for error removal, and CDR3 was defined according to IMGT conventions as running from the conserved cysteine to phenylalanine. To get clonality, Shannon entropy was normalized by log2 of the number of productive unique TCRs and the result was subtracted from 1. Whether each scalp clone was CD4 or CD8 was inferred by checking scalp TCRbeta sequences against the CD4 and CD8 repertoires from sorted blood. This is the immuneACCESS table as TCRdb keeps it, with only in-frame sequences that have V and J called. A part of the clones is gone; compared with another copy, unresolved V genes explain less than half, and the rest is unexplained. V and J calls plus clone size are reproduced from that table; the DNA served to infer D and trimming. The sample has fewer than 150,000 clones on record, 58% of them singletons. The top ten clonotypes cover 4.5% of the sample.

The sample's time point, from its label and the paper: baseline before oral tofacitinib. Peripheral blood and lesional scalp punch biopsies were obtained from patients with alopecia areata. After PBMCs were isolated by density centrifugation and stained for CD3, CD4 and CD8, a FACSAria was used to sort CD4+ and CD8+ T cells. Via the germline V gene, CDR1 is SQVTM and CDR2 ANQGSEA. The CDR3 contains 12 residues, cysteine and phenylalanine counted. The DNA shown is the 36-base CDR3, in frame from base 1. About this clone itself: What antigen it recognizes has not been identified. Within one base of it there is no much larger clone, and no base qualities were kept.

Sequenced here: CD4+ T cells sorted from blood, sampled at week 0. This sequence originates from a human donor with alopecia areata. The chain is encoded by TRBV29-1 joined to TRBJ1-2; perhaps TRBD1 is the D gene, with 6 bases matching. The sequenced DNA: TGCATAGCCGGGGGCAGGGAAGTTGGCTACACCTTC. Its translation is CIAGGREVGYTF.